Listed here are 17 T cell receptor beta chains from one sample, sequenced in a study of blood T cell repertoires in COVID-19. The table came from immunoSEQ multiplex PCR; TCRdb's copy has only in-frame clones and leaves some out. The sample has roughly 250,000 clones; approximately 85% are singletons. Sequencing input: peripheral blood. These receptors came from a woman aged 60 to 75 with active or convalescent COVID-19.

The chain combines TRBV2 with TRBJ2-3; TRBD2 matches at 8 bases. Germline values: CDR1 SNHLY, CDR2 FYNNEI. V trimming: 5 bases; J trimming: 3 bases; junction bases outside the gene matches: 7. The CDR3 sequence is 15 residues long. CDR3 amino acids: CASSPGGLNTDTQYF. DNA of the CDR3: TGTGCCAGCAGTCCGGGGGGGCTGAATACAGATACGCAGTATTTT.

The V call is TRBV11-2, the J call TRBJ1-1; 7 bases are shared with TRBD1. This CDR3 spans 17 amino acids. V was pared by 10 bases and J by 0 bases, with 17 bases of the junction left unmatched. Germline V gene sequence: CDR1 SGHAT, CDR2 FQNNGV. CDR3 protein: CATEDQGQHILNTEAFF. In DNA, the CDR3 is TGTGCCACCGAGGATCAGGGACAGCATATATTGAACACTGAAGCTTTCTTT.

This chain uses TRBV5-1 with TRBJ2-5; D not resolved. Germline assignment: CDR1 SGHRS and CDR2 YFSETQ. CDR3 size: 13 residues. V was clipped by 3 bases and J by 0 bases, with 6 bases between them. The CDR3 spells CASSSAYQETQYF. For the CDR3, the DNA is TGCGCCAGCAGCTCTGCGTACCAAGAGACCCAGTACTTC. The whole variable domain, filled in from reference TRBV5-1 and TRBJ2-5, reads KAGVTQTPRYLIKTRGQQVTLSCSPISGHRSVSWYQQTPGQGLQFLFEYFSETQRNKGNFPGRFSGRQFSNSRSEMNVSTLELGDSALYLCASSSAYQETQYFGPGTRLLVL.

The V call is TRBV5-4, the J call TRBJ1-2; 9 bases are a match to TRBD1. The CDR3 runs to 16 residues. Per germline, CDR1 SGHNT and CDR2 YYREEE (reference sequence). J gave up 6 bases and V 4 bases, and 13 bases lay outside the gene matches. The CDR3 here is CASSLNRGQGRNGYTF. The CDR3 nucleotides are TGTGCCAGCAGCCTAAATCGTGGACAGGGGAGGAATGGCTACACCTTC.

This clone appeared once. The chain joins TRBV28 to TRBJ2-3; D might be TRBD1 (5 bases). There are 16 residues in the CDR3. Deletions cut 5 bases from V and 6 bases from J, with 21 bases between. The V gene's germline CDR1 is MDHEN and CDR2 SYDVKM. The CDR3 DNA is TGTGCCAGCAGTACCCTTGGTGGGGCCCCGCCGGATACGCAGTATTTT. This encodes CASSTLGGAPPDTQYF.

V usage is TRBV18 and J usage is TRBJ1-1; unclear D gene. Trimming removed 3 bases at V and 8 bases at J, with 10 bases between. Looked up from germline, CDR1 is KGHSH and CDR2 is LQKENI. This CDR3 has 12 residues. CDR3 sequence: CASSPGLWEAFF. As DNA, the CDR3 is TGTGCCAGCTCACCTGGACTGTGGGAAGCTTTCTTT.

The chain carries TRBV27 and TRBJ1-2; D gene uncertain. The CDR3 spans 17 residues. CDR1 and CDR2 (germline): MNHEY, SMNVEV (reference sequence). Trimming pared 3 bases from V and 3 bases from J, leaving 20 bases between. CDR3 coding DNA: TGTGCCAGCAGTTTCCTTACCGTGAGGAGGTCGCACTATGGCTACACCTTC. Encoded protein: CASSFLTVRRSHYGYTF.

The chain employs TRBV7-2 and TRBJ2-5; 9 nucleotides align to TRBD2. The CDR3 runs to 14 residues. The V and J ends lost 2 bases and 5 bases, in that order; junction bases with no gene match: 3. The V gene's germline CDR1 is SGHTA and CDR2 FQGNSA. In DNA form, the CDR3 reads TGTGCCAGCAGCTTAAGCAGCGGGGGGGAGACCCAGTACTTC. Encoded protein: CASSLSSGGETQYF.

The gene calls are TRBV4-3 and TRBJ2-3; TRBD2 matches at 8 bases. V shed 4 bases, J shed 5 bases, and the junction held 14 bases outside the gene matches. CDR3 length equals 17 residues. The V gene's germline CDR1 is LGHNA and CDR2 YSLEER. DNA of the CDR3: TGCGCCAGCAGCCTAAAGGCATGGCGGGGGGCGGAAGATACGCAGTATTTT. Protein product: CASSLKAWRGAEDTQYF.

This clone appeared once. The V and J genes are TRBV11-2 and TRBJ2-1, with 9 bases matching TRBD2. The CDR3 runs to 19 residues. Germline assignment: CDR1 SGHAT and CDR2 FQNNGV. The V segment lost 2 bases and the J segment 0 bases; nucleotides outside the gene matches: 11. CDR3 in DNA: TGTGCCAGCAGCTTACAGGGGCTAGCGGGGACGAGCTCCTACAATGAGCAGTTCTTC. Translating gives CASSLQGLAGTSSYNEQFF.

This clone was seen a single time. The rearrangement uses TRBV6-5 and TRBJ1-5; D is unclear. The germline V gene has CDR1 MNHEY and CDR2 SVGAGI. CDR3 size: 15 residues. With 6 bases removed from V and 0 bases from J, the gap between germline ends came to 12 bases. The CDR3 spells CASSPDGNSNQPQHF. DNA for the CDR3: TGTGCCAGCAGCCCCGACGGGAATAGCAATCAGCCCCAGCATTTT.

This clone appeared a single time. The chain employs TRBV18 and TRBJ1-4; 8 bases match TRBD1. Germline loops: CDR1 KGHSH, CDR2 LQKENI. Trimming took 5 bases from V and 4 from J; bases not matched to a gene: 9. CDR3 length: 16 amino acids. Here the CDR3 reads CASSTRTGYFNEKLFF. In nucleotides, the CDR3 is TGTGCCAGCTCAACCCGGACAGGGTACTTTAATGAAAAACTGTTTTTT.

In DNA form, the CDR3 reads TGCAGCGTTGCCAGCGGGGGAACTGGCACCGGGGAGCTGTTTTTT. Residues: CSVASGGTGTGELFF. J is TRBJ2-2 and V is TRBV29-1, with 8 bases that match TRBD2. The CDR3 runs 15 residues. Germline V lookup: CDR1 SQVTM, CDR2 ANQGSEA. J gave up 4 bases and V 4 bases, and 8 bases lay outside the gene matches.

The gene calls are TRBV18 and TRBJ2-7; 12 nucleotides agree with TRBD2. The CDR3 has 17 residues. The junction had 10 bases not matched to a gene; V was cut back by 2 bases and J by 5 bases. Germline values: CDR1 KGHSH, CDR2 LQKENI. CDR3 loop: CASSPRLAGGPGDEQYF. CDR3 sequence (DNA): TGTGCCAGCTCACCAAGGCTAGCGGGGGGGCCTGGAGACGAGCAGTACTTC.

The chain has TRBV13 and TRBJ1-2; 9 bases match TRBD1. After removal of 2 bases from V and 6 bases from J, the junction contained 4 bases not matched to a gene. The CDR3 runs 14 residues. Germline V CDR1 and CDR2: PRHDT, FYEKMQ (reference sequence). This CDR3 is CASSLRDRANGYTF. The CDR3, as DNA: TGTGCCAGCAGCTTAAGGGACAGGGCCAATGGCTACACCTTC.

The chain couples TRBV9 to TRBJ1-6; 7 bases match TRBD1. The CDR3 has 14 amino acids. V lost 4 bases, J lost 12 bases, and 10 bases stayed unmatched. Germline V gene sequence: CDR1 SGDLS, CDR2 YYNGEE. The CDR3 DNA sequence: TGTGCCAGCAGCACACAGGGGCAGGGTGAACCCCTCCACTTT. It is translated as CASSTQGQGEPLHF.

V gene TRBV7-8 combines with J gene TRBJ1-2; D is ambiguous. Germline V gene data show CDR1 as SGHVS and CDR2 as FQNEAQ. V lost 3 bases to trimming and J lost 5 bases, with 7 bases between them. The CDR3 contains 12 residues. The CDR3 bases are TGTGCCAGCAGCTTGGGCAAATATGGCTACACCTTC. Protein: CASSLGKYGYTF.